This TCR beta chain was obtained from a study of T cells in Graves' hyperthyroidism and ophthalmopathy. General study results and limits: Researchers report that a 13 V-J model separated ophthalmopathy from stable hyperthyroidism. Clonotypes that were expanded in thyroid above 0.001 mostly appeared in blood too.

This clonotype has a count of ten or more. What it recognizes is unknown. The CDR3 consists of 16 residues. Germline CDR1 is DFQATT and CDR2 is SNEGSKA (reference sequence). V dropped 6 bases and J dropped 2 bases, with 20 bases sitting between them. Patients affected by ophthalmopathy presented a Clinical Activity Score of at least 3, a NOSPECS grade of at least 4, and disease duration below 3 months. Amplification of TCR beta CDR3 regions used RNA as the template. During a first-round RT-PCR of the TCR CDR3, the HTBI primer set was used. TCRdb reprocessed the multiplex PCR reads via MiXCR and lists one record per CDR3 protein. The profile shows over 300,000 distinct CDR3 sequences, approximately 14% of them singletons.

This receptor was obtained from a middle-aged woman with Graves' ophthalmopathy. Sequencing input: blood. The chain has TRBV20-1 and TRBJ2-1, with a possible D match to TRBD2 (6 bases). CDR3 DNA: TGCAGTGCCCGAAACCCTTCTAGCGAGACCTACAATGAGCAGTTCTTC. It is translated as CSARNPSSETYNEQFF.